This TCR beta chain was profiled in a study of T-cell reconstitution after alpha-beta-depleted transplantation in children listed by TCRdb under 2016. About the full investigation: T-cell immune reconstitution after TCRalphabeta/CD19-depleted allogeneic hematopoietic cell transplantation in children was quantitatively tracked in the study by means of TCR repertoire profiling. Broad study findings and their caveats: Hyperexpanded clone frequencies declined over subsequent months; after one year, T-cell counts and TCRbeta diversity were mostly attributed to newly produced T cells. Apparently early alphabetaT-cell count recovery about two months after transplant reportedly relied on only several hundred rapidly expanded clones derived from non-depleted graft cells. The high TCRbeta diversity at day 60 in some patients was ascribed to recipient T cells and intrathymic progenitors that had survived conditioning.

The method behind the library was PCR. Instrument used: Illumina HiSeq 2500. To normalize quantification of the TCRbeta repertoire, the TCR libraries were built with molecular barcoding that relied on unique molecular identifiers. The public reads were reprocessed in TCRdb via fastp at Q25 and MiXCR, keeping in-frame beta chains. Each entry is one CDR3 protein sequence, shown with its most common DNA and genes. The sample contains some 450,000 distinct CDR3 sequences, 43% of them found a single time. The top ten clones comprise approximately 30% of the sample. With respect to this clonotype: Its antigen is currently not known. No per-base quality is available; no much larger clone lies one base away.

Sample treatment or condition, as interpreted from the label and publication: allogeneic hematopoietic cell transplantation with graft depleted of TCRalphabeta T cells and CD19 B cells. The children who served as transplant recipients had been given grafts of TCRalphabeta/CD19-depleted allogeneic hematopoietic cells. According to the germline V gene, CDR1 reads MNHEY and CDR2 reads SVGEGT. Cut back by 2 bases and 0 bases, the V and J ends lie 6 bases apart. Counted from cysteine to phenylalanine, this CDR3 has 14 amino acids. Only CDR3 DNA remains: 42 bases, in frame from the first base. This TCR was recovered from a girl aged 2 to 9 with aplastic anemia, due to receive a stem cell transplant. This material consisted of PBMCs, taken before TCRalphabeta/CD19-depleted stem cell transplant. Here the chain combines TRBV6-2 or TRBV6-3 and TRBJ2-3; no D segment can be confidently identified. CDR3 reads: CASSYPRSTDTQYF. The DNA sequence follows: TGTGCCAGCAGTTACCCGCGGAGCACAGATACGCAGTATTTT.